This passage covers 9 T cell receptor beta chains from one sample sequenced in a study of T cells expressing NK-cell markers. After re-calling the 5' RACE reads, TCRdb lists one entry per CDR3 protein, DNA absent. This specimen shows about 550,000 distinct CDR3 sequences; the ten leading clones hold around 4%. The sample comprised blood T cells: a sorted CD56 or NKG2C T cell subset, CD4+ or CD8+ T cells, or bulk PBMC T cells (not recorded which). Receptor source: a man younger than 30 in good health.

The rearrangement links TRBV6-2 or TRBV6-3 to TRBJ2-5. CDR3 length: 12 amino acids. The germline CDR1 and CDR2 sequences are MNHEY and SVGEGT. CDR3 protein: CASSSDRRAQYF.

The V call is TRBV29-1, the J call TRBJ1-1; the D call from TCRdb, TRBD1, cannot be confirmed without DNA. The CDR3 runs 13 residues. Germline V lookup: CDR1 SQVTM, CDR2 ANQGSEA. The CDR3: CSVEKGTGEQAFF.

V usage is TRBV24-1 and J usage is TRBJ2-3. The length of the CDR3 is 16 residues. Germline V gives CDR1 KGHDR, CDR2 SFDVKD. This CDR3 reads CATSDTDVLRTDTQYF.

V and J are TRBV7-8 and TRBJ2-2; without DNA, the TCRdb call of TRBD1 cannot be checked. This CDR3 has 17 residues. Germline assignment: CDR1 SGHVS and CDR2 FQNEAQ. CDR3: CASSPIRGLANTGELFF.

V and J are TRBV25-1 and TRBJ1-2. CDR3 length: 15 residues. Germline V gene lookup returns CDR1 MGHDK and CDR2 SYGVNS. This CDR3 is CASSGGLLANYGYTF.

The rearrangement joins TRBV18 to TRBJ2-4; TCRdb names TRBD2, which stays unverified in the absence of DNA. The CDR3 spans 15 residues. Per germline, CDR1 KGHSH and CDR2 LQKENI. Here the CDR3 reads CASSPWELAGGPEYF.

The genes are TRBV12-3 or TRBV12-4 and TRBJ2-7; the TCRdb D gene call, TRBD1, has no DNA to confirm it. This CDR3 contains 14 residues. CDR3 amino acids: CASNLEGAQYEQYF.

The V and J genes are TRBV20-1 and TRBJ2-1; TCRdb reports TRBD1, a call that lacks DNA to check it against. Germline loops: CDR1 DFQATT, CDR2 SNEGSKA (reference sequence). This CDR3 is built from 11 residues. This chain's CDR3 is CSPRRNNEQFF.

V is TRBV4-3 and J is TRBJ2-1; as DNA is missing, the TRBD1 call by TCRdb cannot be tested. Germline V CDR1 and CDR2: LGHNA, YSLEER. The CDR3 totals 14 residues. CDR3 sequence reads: CASSPRDRGNEQFF.